This T cell receptor beta chain was retrieved from a study of T cells in Graves' hyperthyroidism and ophthalmopathy. Broader study findings: A median 6.5 months before onset, the model predicted ophthalmopathy. Researchers found most expanded thyroid clonotypes above 0.001 in blood as well.

V was pared by 0 bases and J by 1 base, with 3 bases between. The V gene's germline CDR1 is DFQATT and CDR2 SNEGSKA (reference sequence). The CDR3 is made up of 13 amino acids. Uncontrolled infection, other autoimmune disease, pregnancy or lactation led to exclusion. The source material, RNA transcripts, was used to amplify TCR beta CDR3 regions. The HTBI set primed first-round TCR CDR3 RT-PCR. MiXCR was run by TCRdb on the multiplex PCR reads, yielding one entry per CDR3 protein. This table has under 250,000 distinct CDR3 sequences, approximately 23% appearing once. In the case of this clonotype: Its target is unknown.

The V gene is TRBV20-1, the J gene TRBJ2-2; D not resolved. This clonotype was sampled from a woman aged 40 to 50 with Graves' ophthalmopathy. The sequenced material came from blood. The chain's CDR3 is CSARELNTGELFF. CDR3 DNA sequence: TGCAGTGCTAGAGAGTTGAACACCGGGGAGCTGTTTTTT.